What follows are 20 T cell receptor beta chains derived from one specimen sequenced in a study of T-cell reconstitution after alpha-beta-depleted transplantation in children. For TCRbeta, the library was prepared with unique molecular identifiers. TCRdb called the PCR reads again in MiXCR, with one record for every CDR3 protein. In the table there are approximately 230,000 distinct CDR3 sequences, 24% of which are singletons. The material was PBMCs, mostly from graft donor cells, obtained 360 days after TCRalphabeta/CD19-depleted stem cell transplant. These receptors were taken from a female patient between 2 and 15 years old who had a stem cell transplant for congenital amegakaryocytic thrombocytopenia, so the T cells may come from the graft donor.

The table lists this clonotype with a few counts. V usage is TRBV4-3 and J usage is TRBJ2-2; TRBD2 agrees at 9 bases. CDR1 LGHNA and CDR2 YSLEER come from the germline V gene. With V trimmed by 1 base and J by 1 base, 1 base remained unmatched. The length of the CDR3 is 16 residues. The CDR3 here is CASSQGLAENTGELFF. The DNA for the CDR3 is TGCGCCAGCAGCCAAGGACTAGCGGAGAACACCGGGGAGCTGTTTTTT.

This clonotype has a handful of counts. The CDR3 reads CASSIGAAGANVLTF. The CDR3, as DNA: TGTGCCAGCAGCATCGGGGCGGCAGGGGCCAACGTCCTGACTTTC. This chain joins TRBV7-2 and TRBJ2-6; either TRBD1 or TRBD2 may fit D (5 bases each). The CDR3 consists of 15 residues. CDR1 and CDR2 from the germline V gene are SGHTA and FQGNSA. Trimming cost V 5 bases and J 4 bases, with 12 bases left between them.

This clonotype was picked up a small number of times. This chain uses TRBV27 with TRBJ2-7; TRBD2 might be the D (6 bases). This CDR3 is 14 amino acids long. CDR1 is MNHEY and CDR2 is SMNVEV in the germline V gene (reference sequence). Trimming left V 5 bases short and J 5 bases short, with 16 bases between. Here the CDR3 reads CASSPGTGSHEQYF. The CDR3 bases are TGTGCCAGCAGTCCCGGGACTGGGAGCCACGAGCAGTACTTC.

This clonotype appeared many times. V gene TRBV29-1 combines with J gene TRBJ2-5; D perhaps matches TRBD1 (6 bases). V gave up 3 bases and J gave up 5 bases, with 13 bases separating them. This CDR3 has 13 residues. CDR1 is SQVTM and CDR2 is ANQGSEA in the germline V gene. The CDR3 is CSVDVGTPETQYF. Here the CDR3 DNA reads TGCAGCGTTGATGTTGGGACACCGGAGACCCAGTACTTC.

J is TRBJ2-3 and V is TRBV11-3, with D tentatively TRBD1 (6 bases). Germline-derived CDR1 and CDR2 are SGHNT and YENEEA. The CDR3 length is 15 residues. Trimming shortened V by 1 base and J by 1 base, and 9 bases separated the two germline ends. CDR3 in DNA: TGTGCCAGCAGCTTAGGGCAGGGGCGCACAGATACGCAGTATTTT. This sequence encodes CASSLGQGRTDTQYF.

V is TRBV27 and J is TRBJ2-3; no clear D gene. The CDR3 totals 15 residues. CDR1 is MNHEY and CDR2 is SMNVEV in the germline V gene (reference sequence). The V gene lost 6 bases and the J gene lost 2 bases, with 15 bases spanning the gap. DNA of the CDR3: TGTGCCAGCAGCCACAAAGGAAGGACCACAGATACGCAGTATTTT. Translating gives CASSHKGRTTDTQYF.

This clonotype has a handful of counts. The rearrangement links TRBV4-1 to TRBJ1-2; no clear D gene. This CDR3 region has 13 residues. Germline lookup yields CDR1 MGHRA and CDR2 YSYEKL. The V and J ends lost 1 base and 7 bases respectively, with 10 bases between them. The CDR3 loop is CASSQVGTLGYTF. In DNA, the CDR3 is TGCGCCAGCAGCCAAGTCGGAACGCTTGGCTACACCTTC.

The chain employs TRBV28 and TRBJ1-3; perhaps TRBD1 as D (6 bases). The CDR3 contains 19 residues. Germline V gene sequence: CDR1 MDHEN, CDR2 SYDVKM. Trimming stripped 6 bases from V and 5 bases from J, with 29 bases between. DNA of the CDR3: TGTGCCAGCAGCCCCGGGCCCCCTCGTAAGGGGGATAGGAGAAACACCATATATTTT. It specifies CASSPGPPRKGDRRNTIYF.

V usage is TRBV15 and J usage is TRBJ2-1; D is tentatively TRBD1 or TRBD2 (5 bases each). V dropped 5 bases and J dropped 2 bases, with 22 bases sitting between them. CDR1 LNHNV and CDR2 YYDKDF come from the germline V gene (reference sequence). The CDR3 sequence is 18 residues long. The CDR3 DNA follows: TGTGCCACCAGCCCACGAGGGTGGCTACCGGGGCCCTACAATGAGCAGTTCTTC. It encodes CATSPRGWLPGPYNEQFF.

This chain joins TRBV3-1 and TRBJ1-2; D not resolved. CDR3 length: 15 amino acids. Germline V lookup: CDR1 LGHDT, CDR2 YNNKEL (reference sequence). Trimming stripped 3 bases from V and 2 bases from J, with 13 bases between. The chain's CDR3 is CASSQRTARNYGYTF. The CDR3 DNA follows: TGTGCCAGCAGCCAGAGGACGGCCCGAAACTATGGCTACACCTTC.

The chain has TRBV19 and TRBJ2-2, with 9 nucleotides matching TRBD2. With 5 bases clipped from V and 4 bases from J, the junction kept 8 bases outside the gene matches. The CDR3 runs 16 residues. CDR1 and CDR2 (germline): LNHDA, SQIVND (reference sequence). The CDR3 sequence: CASSPLPGLATGELFF. DNA for the CDR3: TGTGCCAGTAGTCCTCTCCCGGGACTAGCCACCGGGGAGCTGTTTTTT.

This clonotype appeared a few times. This sequence joins TRBV5-1 and TRBJ2-7; TRBD2 aligns across 8 bases. This CDR3 has 20 residues. Losses at the gene ends were 3 bases for V and 1 base for J; bases not matched to a gene: 21. Germline loops: CDR1 SGHRS, CDR2 YFSETQ. The CDR3: CASSSFPGTRTLISSYEQYF. The CDR3 DNA reads as TGCGCCAGCAGCTCGTTCCCCGGGACTAGGACCCTCATATCTTCCTACGAGCAGTACTTC.

This clonotype was observed a handful of times. The chain combines TRBV7-8 with TRBJ1-1; maybe TRBD1 (6 bases). The ends were cut back, 5 bases at V and 11 bases at J, with 15 bases in the middle. CDR3 size: 12 residues. The germline V gene has CDR1 SGHVS and CDR2 FQNEAQ. CDR3 region: CASSTTGEEAFF. The CDR3 region has the DNA TGTGCCAGCAGCACGACAGGAGAGGAGGCTTTCTTT.

With respect to this clonotype: One base away lies a much larger clone, so this may be a sequencing read error. The chain has TRBV5-1 and TRBJ2-3; D possibly corresponds to TRBD1 (6 bases). Germline CDR1 reads SGHRS; CDR2 reads YFSETQ. There are 16 residues in the CDR3. Between the trimmed V and J ends, which lost 4 bases and 3 bases, there was a span of 18 bases. CDR3 sequence: CASSPPQQGRTDTQYF. CDR3 DNA sequence: TGCGCCAGCAGCCCCCCACAGCAGGGGCGTACAGATACGCAGTATTTT. Variable domain in full (rest from reference TRBV5-1 and TRBJ2-3): KAGVTQTPRYLIKTRGQQVTLSCSPISGHRSVSWYQQTPGQGLQFLFEYFSETQRNKGNFPGRFSGRQFSNSRSEMNVSTLELGDSALYLCASSPPQQGRTDTQYFGPGTRLTVL.

The chain is built from TRBV29-1 and TRBJ2-5, with 9 bases matching TRBD2. J gave up 2 bases and V 2 bases, and 6 bases lay outside the gene matches. Germline V gives CDR1 SQVTM, CDR2 ANQGSEA. The CDR3 is 15 amino acids. The CDR3 DNA sequence: TGCAGCGTTGAAACTAGCGGGCTCCCTCAAGAGACCCAGTACTTC. As protein: CSVETSGLPQETQYF.

J is TRBJ1-4 and V is TRBV28, with unresolved D. Germline-derived CDR1 and CDR2 are MDHEN and SYDVKM. V lost 6 bases, J lost 11 bases, and 16 bases lay in between. This CDR3 contains 13 residues. The CDR3 loop is CASREHLGRKLFF. The CDR3 nucleotides are TGTGCCAGCAGAGAACATTTGGGCCGGAAACTGTTTTTT.

This clonotype was detected ten times or more. J is TRBJ2-3 and V is TRBV3-1, with a possible D match to TRBD2 (6 bases). Looked up from germline, CDR1 is LGHDT and CDR2 is YNNKEL (reference sequence). This CDR3 is built from 15 residues. V was cut by 3 bases and J by 1 base, with 11 bases left in between. As DNA, the CDR3 is TGTGCCAGCAGCCATGGAGGGGTCGGCACAGATACGCAGTATTTT. It is translated as CASSHGGVGTDTQYF.

This clonotype came up many times. This chain joins TRBV10-3 and TRBJ2-2; D might be TRBD1 or TRBD2, each matching 5 bases. The CDR3 extends over 18 amino acids. The germline V and J ends were trimmed by 3 bases and 3 bases, with 20 bases remaining between them. The germline CDR1 and CDR2 sequences are ENHRY and SYGVKD. The CDR3 DNA is TGTGCCATCAGTGACCCGGGACCGATTCTGCACTACACCGGGGAGCTGTTTTTT. Its translation: CAISDPGPILHYTGELFF.

The chain has TRBV10-3 and TRBJ2-5; TRBD2 matches 10 bases. CDR1 and CDR2 (germline): ENHRY, SYGVKD. The ends lost 0 bases at V and 2 bases at J; junction bases unmatched: 3. The CDR3 has 16 residues. The CDR3 sequence is CAISESEAGGQETQYF. Written as DNA, the CDR3 is TGTGCCATCAGTGAGTCTGAAGCGGGGGGGCAAGAGACCCAGTACTTC.

The chain couples TRBV7-2 to TRBJ1-1, with D perhaps TRBD1 (5 bases). Trimming cost V 0 bases and J 9 bases, with 11 bases left between them. In germline, CDR1 is SGHTA, CDR2 FQGNSA. CDR3 length: 13 residues. Here the CDR3 DNA reads TGTGCCAGCAGCTTAGCAGGCTGGGACCAAGCTTTCTTT. Translated, it gives CASSLAGWDQAFF.